The present T cell receptor beta chain was sequenced within a study of shared clonotypes between healthy human individuals. Findings and caveats of the study: Genetic and exposure-history diversity was limited by the few donors. Sorted-subset samples were not fully sequenced, rarefaction indicated.

Note on this clone: Its antigen is as yet unknown.

This table comes from immunoSEQ multiplex PCR, and its TCRdb copy is limited to in-frame clones, with some not included. Of 180,000 or so clones listed, about 93% were seen once; the top ten hold approximately 0.07%. The CD4+ fraction was divided into a CD45RA+ naive subset and a CD45RA-negative memory subset. This CDR3 contains 15 residues. From germline, CDR1 is MNHNY and CDR2 SVGAGI (reference sequence). Trimming took 5 bases from V and 5 from J; bases not matched to a gene: 4. Sequences were obtained from naive CD4+ T cells sorted from blood. Specified subset: CD45RA+ positively selected. This TCR came from a woman in her thirties in good health. V and J are TRBV6-6 and TRBJ2-2, with 11 positions matching TRBD2. The CDR3 DNA is TGTGCCAGCAGTAAGACTAGCGGGGATACCGGGGAGCTGTTTTTT. Protein product: CASSKTSGDTGELFF.